This T cell receptor beta chain was recorded in a study of neurological immune-mediated disorders (dated by TCRdb to between 2019 and 2020). Study-wide context: Among the roughly 34 multiple sclerosis patients, roughly 31 had relapsing-remitting MS and 3 had secondary progressive MS. The study compared peripheral blood TCR-beta repertoires of HTLV-I-associated myelopathy (HAM/TSP) patients, multiple sclerosis patients and healthy controls using UMI-based sequencing. The 90 to 110 TCR-beta libraries covered PBMC samples along with longitudinal samples, technical triplicates, and paired sorted CD4+ and CD8+ T-cell subsets. The cohort was made up of about 65 subjects, consisting of about 14 HAM/TSP patients, around 35 multiple sclerosis patients and 20 or so healthy controls. What the work shows at the level of the full study, not this receptor alone: Across subjects, expanded clones never shared an identical CDR3 amino acid sequence, which suggests that the TCR-beta repertoires in every group were private. No clinical or MRI features were associated with the MS cluster, and the authors said that larger cohorts are needed. Repertoires from 18 of 34 MS patients were grouped by phylogenetic analysis into a cluster of related CDR3 sequences, suggesting a possible repertoire-level signature. The highest TCR clonal expansion was observed in HAM/TSP patients, whereas the lowest was observed in MS patients, even when compared with healthy controls.

As regards this clonotype: The target of this receptor is not known. Per-nucleotide qualities are absent, and no much larger clonotype sits a single base away.

For the unsorted PBMC libraries, 2 million PBMCs were stored in RNAlater at -80 degrees C until RNA extraction and were used to generate the libraries. The multiple sclerosis patients were enrolled in a US clinical protocol that used magnetic resonance imaging to evaluate disease progression. PBMCs were separated from peripheral blood using Ficoll-Hypaque density gradient centrifugation and then cryopreserved in liquid nitrogen. To synthesize cDNA, template-switch 5'RACE was performed with a primer carrying a 10-nucleotide random unique molecular identifier so that each TCR transcript was tagged. Each sequencing run produced over 160 million TCR-beta sequences covering 15-18 subjects. The RNeasy kit was used to extract total RNA. TCR-beta VDJ regions were amplified with primers for the TCR constant region and the 5'RACE anchor, using the KAPA Real-time Library Amplification kit. Sample indexes and Illumina adaptors were added in a first PCR, and a second PCR then increased library yield. After Ampure bead purification, the TCR product of roughly 650 bp was size-selected on a 2% E-gel SizeSelection system. Before pooling, library quality was assessed on a Bioanalyzer, concentration was determined with Qubit, and library quantification was performed with the Kapa Library Quantification kit. An Illumina HiSeq 2500 sequenced the libraries paired-end 2 x 150 bp. To increase sequence diversity, about 24-32% phiX was spiked into each library pool. Regarding the original processing steps: Quality-filtered reads were processed with the UMI-based MiGEC pipeline, which removed over 75% of raw TCR sequences during error correction. IMGT germline references were used for aligning VDJ genes, and each clonotype was defined as a unique CDR3 amino acid sequence together with its V-J genes. Clonal expansion, Shannon diversity and CDR3 relatedness were evaluated with VDJtools (CalcPairwiseDistances, ClusterSamples), while phylogenetic trees were built in CLCbio workbench. Expanded clones were defined as having at least 8 unique UMIs, based on coefficient-of-variation modelling across technical triplicates. TCRdb reworked the public reads: Q25 trimming with fastp, MiXCR clone assembly, productive beta chains retained. Rows merge per CDR3 protein into single entries with the most common DNA and genes. The V and J calls were not made by the authors but by TCRdb's processing. The sample has 50,000 to 55,000 distinct CDR3 sequences on record, over 3.5% of them singletons. The ten largest clones take up over 5.5% of the sample.

Looking up the germline V gene yields CDR1 MDHEN and CDR2 SYDVKM. V is pared back by 7 bases and J by 5 bases, with 21 bases lying between the germline termini. Spanning cysteine to phenylalanine, the CDR3 consists of 15 amino acids. Of all the DNA, just the CDR3 is kept, 45 bases in frame from base 1. The chain employs TRBV28 and TRBJ2-7; a tentative D call is TRBD2 (5 bases match). Material: PBMCs. This receptor was obtained from a man between 60 and 70 years old with multiple sclerosis. The DNA is TGTGCCAGCACCCTGTCCCCTAGCAGGACCCACGAGCAGTACTTC. It translates as CASTLSPSRTHEQYF.